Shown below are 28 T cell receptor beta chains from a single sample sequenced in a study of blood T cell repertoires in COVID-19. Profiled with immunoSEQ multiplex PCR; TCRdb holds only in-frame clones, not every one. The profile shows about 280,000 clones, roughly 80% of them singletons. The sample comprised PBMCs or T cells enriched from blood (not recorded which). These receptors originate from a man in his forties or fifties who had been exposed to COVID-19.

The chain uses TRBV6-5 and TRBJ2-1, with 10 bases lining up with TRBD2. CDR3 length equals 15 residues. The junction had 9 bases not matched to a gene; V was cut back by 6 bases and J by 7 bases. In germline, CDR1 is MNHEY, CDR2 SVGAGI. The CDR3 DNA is TGTGCCAGCAGCGTGGTTAGCGGGAGGAAAAATGAGCAGTTCTTC. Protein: CASSVVSGRKNEQFF.

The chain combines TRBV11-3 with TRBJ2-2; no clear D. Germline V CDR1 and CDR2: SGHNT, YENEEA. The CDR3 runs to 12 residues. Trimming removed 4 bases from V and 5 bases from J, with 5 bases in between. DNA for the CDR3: TGTGCCAGCAGCTACGGGACCGGGGAGCTGTTTTTT. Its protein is CASSYGTGELFF.

The CDR3 loop is CASSLDPGTEAFF. The CDR3 DNA follows: TGTGCCAGCAGCTTAGATCCGGGCACTGAAGCTTTCTTT. V usage is TRBV7-3 and J usage is TRBJ1-1; D not resolved. The germline V gene has CDR1 SGHTA and CDR2 FQGTGA. V was pared by 2 bases and J by 4 bases, with 8 bases between. There are 13 residues in the CDR3.

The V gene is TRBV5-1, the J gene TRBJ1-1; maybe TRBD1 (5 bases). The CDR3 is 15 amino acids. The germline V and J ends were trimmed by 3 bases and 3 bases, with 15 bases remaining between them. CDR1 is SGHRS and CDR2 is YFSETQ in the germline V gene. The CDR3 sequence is CASSSQTGGHTEAFF. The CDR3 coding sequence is TGCGCCAGCAGCTCGCAAACAGGAGGGCACACTGAAGCTTTCTTT.

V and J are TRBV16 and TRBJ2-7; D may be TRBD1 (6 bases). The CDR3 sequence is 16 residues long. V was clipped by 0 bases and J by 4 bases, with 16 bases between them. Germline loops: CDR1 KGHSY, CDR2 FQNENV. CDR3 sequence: CASSQSGARGSYEQYF. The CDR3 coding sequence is TGTGCCAGCAGCCAATCAGGAGCCAGGGGCTCTTACGAGCAGTACTTC.

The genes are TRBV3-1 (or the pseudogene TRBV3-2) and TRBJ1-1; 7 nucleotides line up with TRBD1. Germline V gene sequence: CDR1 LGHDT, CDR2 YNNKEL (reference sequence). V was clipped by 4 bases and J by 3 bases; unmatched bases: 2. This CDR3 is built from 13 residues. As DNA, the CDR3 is TGTGCCAGCAGCCTGGGACAGCACACTGAAGCTTTCTTT. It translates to CASSLGQHTEAFF.

DNA for the CDR3: TGCGCCAGTTCAGGGGGATCCTATAATTCACCCCTCCACTTT. Its protein product is CASSGGSYNSPLHF. The V gene is TRBV10-1, the J gene TRBJ1-6; 7 bases match TRBD1. The V and J ends lost 9 bases and 1 base, in that order; junction bases with no gene match: 3. Germline CDR1 is WNHNN and CDR2 is SYGVQD (reference sequence). CDR3 size: 14 residues.

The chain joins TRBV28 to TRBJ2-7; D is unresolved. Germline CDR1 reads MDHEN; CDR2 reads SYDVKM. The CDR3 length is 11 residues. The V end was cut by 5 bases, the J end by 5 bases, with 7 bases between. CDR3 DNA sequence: TGTGCCAGCAGTAGAGGTGACGAGCAGTACTTC. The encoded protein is CASSRGDEQYF. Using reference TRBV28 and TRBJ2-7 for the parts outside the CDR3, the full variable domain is DVKVTQSSRYLVKRTGEKVFLECVQDMDHENMFWYRQDPGLGLRLIYFSYDVKMKEKGDIPEGYSVSREKKERFSLILESASTNQTSMYLCASSRGDEQYFGPGTRLTVT.

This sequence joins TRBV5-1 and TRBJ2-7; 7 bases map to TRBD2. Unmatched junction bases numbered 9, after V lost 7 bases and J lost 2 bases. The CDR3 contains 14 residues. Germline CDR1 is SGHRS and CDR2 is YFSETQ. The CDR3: CASALPTSPYEQYF. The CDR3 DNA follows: TGCGCCAGCGCCCTACCGACTAGCCCCTACGAGCAGTACTTC.

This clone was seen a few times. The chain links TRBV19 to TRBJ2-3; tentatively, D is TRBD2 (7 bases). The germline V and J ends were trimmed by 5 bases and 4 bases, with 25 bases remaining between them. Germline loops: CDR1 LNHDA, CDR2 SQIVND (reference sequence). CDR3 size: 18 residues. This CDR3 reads CASSSSGGQAGLSDTQYF. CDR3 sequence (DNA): TGTGCCAGTAGTTCCTCCGGGGGCCAAGCGGGACTATCAGATACGCAGTATTTT.

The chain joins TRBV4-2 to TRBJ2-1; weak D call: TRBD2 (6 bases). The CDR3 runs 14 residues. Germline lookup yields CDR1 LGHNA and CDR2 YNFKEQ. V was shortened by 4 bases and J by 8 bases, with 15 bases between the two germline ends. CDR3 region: CASSPGSRRDEQFF. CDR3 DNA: TGTGCCAGCAGCCCTGGTTCGAGGAGGGATGAGCAGTTCTTC.

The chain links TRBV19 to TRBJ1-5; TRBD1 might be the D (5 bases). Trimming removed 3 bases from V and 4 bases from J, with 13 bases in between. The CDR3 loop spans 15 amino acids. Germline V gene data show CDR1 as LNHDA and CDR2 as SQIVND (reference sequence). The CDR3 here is CASSMGRSHNQPQHF. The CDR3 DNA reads TGTGCCAGTAGTATGGGGCGGTCCCATAATCAGCCCCAGCATTTT.

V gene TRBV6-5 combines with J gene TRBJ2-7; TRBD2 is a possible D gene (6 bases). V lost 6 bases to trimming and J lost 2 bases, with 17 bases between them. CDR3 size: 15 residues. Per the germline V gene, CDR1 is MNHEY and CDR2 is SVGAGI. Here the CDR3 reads CASRTGLSNPYEQYF. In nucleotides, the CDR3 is TGTGCCAGCAGAACCGGACTATCCAATCCCTACGAGCAGTACTTC.

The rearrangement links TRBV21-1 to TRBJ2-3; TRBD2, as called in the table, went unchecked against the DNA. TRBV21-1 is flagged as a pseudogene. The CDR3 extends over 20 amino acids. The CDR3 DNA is TGTGCCAGCAGCAAAGTGAGGGGTAGCGGGAGGGACACAAGCACAGATACGCAGTATTTT. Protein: CASSKVRGSGRDTSTDTQYF.

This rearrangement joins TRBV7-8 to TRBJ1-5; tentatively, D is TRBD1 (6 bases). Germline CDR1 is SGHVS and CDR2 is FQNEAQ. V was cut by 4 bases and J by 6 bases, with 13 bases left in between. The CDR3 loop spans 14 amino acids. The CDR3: CASSSWGLGQPQHF. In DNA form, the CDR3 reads TGTGCCAGCAGCTCTTGGGGGCTCGGTCAGCCCCAGCATTTT.

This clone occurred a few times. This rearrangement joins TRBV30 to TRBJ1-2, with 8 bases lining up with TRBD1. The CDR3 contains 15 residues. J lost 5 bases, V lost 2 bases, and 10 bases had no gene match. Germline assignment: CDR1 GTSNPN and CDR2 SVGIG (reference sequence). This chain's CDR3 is CAWSIGQGGPYGYTF. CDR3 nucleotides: TGTGCCTGGAGTATTGGACAGGGAGGGCCTTATGGCTACACCTTC.

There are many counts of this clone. The DNA for the CDR3 is TGTGCCAGCAGCTTGGGCCTCCCCCGGTACGAGCAGTACTTC. Amino acid sequence: CASSLGLPRYEQYF. The V gene is TRBV5-6, the J gene TRBJ2-7; D is undetermined. The CDR3 runs to 14 residues. CDR1 SGHDT and CDR2 YYEEEE come from the germline V gene. V gave up 0 bases and J gave up 4 bases, with 11 bases separating them.

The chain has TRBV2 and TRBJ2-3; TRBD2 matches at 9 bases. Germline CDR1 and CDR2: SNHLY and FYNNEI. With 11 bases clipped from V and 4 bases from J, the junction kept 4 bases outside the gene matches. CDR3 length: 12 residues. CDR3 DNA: TGTGCCGCCAGACTAGCGGCAGATACGCAGTATTTT. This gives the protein CAARLAADTQYF.

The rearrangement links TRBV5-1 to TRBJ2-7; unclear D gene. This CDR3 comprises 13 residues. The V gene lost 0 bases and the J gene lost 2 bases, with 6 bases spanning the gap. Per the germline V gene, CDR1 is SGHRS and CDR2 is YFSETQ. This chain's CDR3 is CASSLDPAYEQYF. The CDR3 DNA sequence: TGCGCCAGCAGCTTGGACCCAGCCTACGAGCAGTACTTC.

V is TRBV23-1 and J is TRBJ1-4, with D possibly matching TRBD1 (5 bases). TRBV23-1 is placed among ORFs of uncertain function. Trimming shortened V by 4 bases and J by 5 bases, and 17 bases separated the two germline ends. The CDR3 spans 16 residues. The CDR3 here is CASSLRGCRINEKLFF. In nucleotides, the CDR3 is TGCGCCAGCAGTCTACGGGGGTGCAGGATAAATGAAAAACTGTTTTTT.

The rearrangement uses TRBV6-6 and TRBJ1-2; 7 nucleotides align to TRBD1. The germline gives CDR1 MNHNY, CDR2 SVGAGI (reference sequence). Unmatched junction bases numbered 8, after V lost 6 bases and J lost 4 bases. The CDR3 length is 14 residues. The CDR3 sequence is CASSQGDRSYGYTF. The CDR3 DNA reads TGTGCCAGCAGCCAGGGGGACAGAAGCTATGGCTACACCTTC.

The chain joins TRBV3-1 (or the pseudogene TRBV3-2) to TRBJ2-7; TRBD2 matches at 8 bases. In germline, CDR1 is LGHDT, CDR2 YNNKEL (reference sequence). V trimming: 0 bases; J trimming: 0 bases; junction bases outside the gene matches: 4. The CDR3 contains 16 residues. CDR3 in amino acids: CASSQELAASSYEQYF. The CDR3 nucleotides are TGTGCCAGCAGCCAAGAACTAGCGGCTAGCTCCTACGAGCAGTACTTC.

The CDR3: CASSQEWASGSAGEETQYF. The CDR3 DNA sequence: TGTGCCAGCAGCCAAGAGTGGGCTAGCGGGAGTGCAGGGGAAGAGACCCAGTACTTC. The chain combines TRBV3-1 (or the pseudogene TRBV3-2) with TRBJ2-5, with 10 positions matching TRBD2. The CDR3 has 19 amino acids. Germline V CDR1 and CDR2: LGHDT, YNNKEL (reference sequence). V shed 0 bases, J shed 3 bases, and the junction held 13 bases outside the gene matches.

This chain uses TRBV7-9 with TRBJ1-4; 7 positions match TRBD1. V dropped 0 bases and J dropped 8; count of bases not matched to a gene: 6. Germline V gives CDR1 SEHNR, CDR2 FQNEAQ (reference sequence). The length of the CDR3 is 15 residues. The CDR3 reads CASSLARGQAEKLFF. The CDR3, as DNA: TGTGCCAGCAGCTTAGCGCGAGGACAGGCGGAAAAACTGTTTTTT. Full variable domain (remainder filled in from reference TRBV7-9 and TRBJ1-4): DTGVSQNPRHKITKRGQNVTFRCDPISEHNRLYWYRQTLGQGPEFLTYFQNEAQLEKSRLLSDRFSAERPKGSFSTLEIQRTEQGDSAMYLCASSLARGQAEKLFFGSGTQLSVL.

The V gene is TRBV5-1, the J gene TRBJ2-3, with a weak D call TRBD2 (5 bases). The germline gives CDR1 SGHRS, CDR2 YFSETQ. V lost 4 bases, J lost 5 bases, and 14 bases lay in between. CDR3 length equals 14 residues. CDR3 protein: CASSRGSVGDTQYF. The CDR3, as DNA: TGCGCCAGCAGCCGAGGGAGCGTGGGAGATACGCAGTATTTT.

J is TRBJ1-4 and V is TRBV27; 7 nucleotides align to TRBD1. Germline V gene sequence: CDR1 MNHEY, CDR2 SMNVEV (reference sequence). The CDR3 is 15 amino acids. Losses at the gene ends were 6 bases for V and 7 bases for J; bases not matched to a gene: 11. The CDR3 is CASSSLGQVGEKLFF. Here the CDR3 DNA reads TGTGCCAGCAGCTCTCTCGGACAGGTTGGTGAAAAACTGTTTTTT.

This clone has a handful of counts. The CDR3 DNA reads TGTGCCAGCACCCCCGAGCGGGGAAGGTACGAGCAGTACTTC. It yields the protein CASTPERGRYEQYF. The chain links TRBV2 to TRBJ2-7, with 7 positions matching TRBD2. Trimming removed 7 bases from V and 4 bases from J; junction bases left unmatched: 10. The germline CDR1 and CDR2 sequences are SNHLY and FYNNEI. CDR3 size: 14 residues.

CDR3 nucleotides: TGTGCCACCAGCAGAGATAGAGGCACAGGGGGGGCGGGCACGCAGTATTTT. It translates to CATSRDRGTGGAGTQYF. The chain joins TRBV15 to TRBJ2-3, with TRBD1 as a possible D gene (8 bases). The CDR3 totals 17 residues. With 0 bases removed from V and 9 bases from J, the gap between germline ends came to 22 bases. Germline V gene lookup returns CDR1 LNHNV and CDR2 YYDKDF (reference sequence).